This record looks at one T cell receptor (beta chain) sequence and its context. This record belongs to a study of cytomegalovirus exposure and HLA in healthy donors. The PCR was carried out with 60 Vbeta primers and 13 Jbeta primers. Sequenced by immunoSEQ multiplex PCR; TCRdb stores in-frame clones only, minus some. The table lists some 40,000 clones. Specimen: PBMCs. The clonotype was recovered from a human donor in good health.

In DNA, the CDR3 is TGTGCCAGCAGCCACCCCTCGAGCGCCTACGAGCAGTACTTC. It encodes CASSHPSSAYEQYF. V usage is TRBV5-4 and J usage is TRBJ2-7, with D hard to call. With 4 bases removed from V and 2 bases from J, the gap between germline ends came to 13 bases. The CDR3 is 14 residues long. From germline, CDR1 is SGHNT and CDR2 YYREEE (reference sequence).